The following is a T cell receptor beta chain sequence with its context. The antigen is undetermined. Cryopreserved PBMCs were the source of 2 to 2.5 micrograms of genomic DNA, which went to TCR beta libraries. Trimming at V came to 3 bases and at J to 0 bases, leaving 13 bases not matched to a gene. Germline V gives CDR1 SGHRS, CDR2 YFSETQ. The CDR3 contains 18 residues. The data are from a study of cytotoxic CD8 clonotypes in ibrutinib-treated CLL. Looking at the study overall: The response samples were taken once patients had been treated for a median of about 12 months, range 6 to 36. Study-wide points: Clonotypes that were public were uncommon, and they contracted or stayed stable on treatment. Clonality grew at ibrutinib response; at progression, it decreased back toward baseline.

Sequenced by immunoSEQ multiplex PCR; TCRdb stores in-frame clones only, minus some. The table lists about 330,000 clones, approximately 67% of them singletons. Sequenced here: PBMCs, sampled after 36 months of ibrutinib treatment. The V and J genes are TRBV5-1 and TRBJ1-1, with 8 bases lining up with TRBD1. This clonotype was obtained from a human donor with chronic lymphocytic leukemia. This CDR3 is CASSSLRDRKLVNTEAFF. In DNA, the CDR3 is TGCGCCAGCAGCTCCCTCCGGGACAGGAAATTAGTGAACACTGAAGCTTTCTTT. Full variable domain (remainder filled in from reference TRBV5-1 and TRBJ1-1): KAGVTQTPRYLIKTRGQQVTLSCSPISGHRSVSWYQQTPGQGLQFLFEYFSETQRNKGNFPGRFSGRQFSNSRSEMNVSTLELGDSALYLCASSSLRDRKLVNTEAFFGQGTRLTVV.